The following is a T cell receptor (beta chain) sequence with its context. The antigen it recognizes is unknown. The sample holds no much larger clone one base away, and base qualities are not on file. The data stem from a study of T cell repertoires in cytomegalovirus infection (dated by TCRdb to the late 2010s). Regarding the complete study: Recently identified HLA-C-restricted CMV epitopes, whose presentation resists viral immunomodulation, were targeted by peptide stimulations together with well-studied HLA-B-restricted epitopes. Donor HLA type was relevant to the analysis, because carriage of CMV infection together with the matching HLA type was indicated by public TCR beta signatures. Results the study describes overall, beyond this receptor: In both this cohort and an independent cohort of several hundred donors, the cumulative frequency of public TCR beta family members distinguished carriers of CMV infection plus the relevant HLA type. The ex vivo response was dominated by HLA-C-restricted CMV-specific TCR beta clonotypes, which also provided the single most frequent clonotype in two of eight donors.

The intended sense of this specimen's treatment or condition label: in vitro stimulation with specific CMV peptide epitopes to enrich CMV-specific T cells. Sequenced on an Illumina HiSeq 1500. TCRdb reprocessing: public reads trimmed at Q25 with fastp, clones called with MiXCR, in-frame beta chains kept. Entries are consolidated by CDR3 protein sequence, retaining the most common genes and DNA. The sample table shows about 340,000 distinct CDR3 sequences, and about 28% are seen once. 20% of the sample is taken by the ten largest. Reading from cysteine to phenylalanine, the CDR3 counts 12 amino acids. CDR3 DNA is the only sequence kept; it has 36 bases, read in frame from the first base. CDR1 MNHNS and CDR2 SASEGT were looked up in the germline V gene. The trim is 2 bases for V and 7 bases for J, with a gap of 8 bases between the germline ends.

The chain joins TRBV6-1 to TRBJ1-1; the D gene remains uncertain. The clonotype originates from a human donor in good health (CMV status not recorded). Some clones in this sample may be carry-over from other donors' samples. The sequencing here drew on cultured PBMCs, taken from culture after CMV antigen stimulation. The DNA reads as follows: TGTGCCAGCAGTGAAAGACCCCGTGAAGCTTTCTTT. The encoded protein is CASSERPREAFF.